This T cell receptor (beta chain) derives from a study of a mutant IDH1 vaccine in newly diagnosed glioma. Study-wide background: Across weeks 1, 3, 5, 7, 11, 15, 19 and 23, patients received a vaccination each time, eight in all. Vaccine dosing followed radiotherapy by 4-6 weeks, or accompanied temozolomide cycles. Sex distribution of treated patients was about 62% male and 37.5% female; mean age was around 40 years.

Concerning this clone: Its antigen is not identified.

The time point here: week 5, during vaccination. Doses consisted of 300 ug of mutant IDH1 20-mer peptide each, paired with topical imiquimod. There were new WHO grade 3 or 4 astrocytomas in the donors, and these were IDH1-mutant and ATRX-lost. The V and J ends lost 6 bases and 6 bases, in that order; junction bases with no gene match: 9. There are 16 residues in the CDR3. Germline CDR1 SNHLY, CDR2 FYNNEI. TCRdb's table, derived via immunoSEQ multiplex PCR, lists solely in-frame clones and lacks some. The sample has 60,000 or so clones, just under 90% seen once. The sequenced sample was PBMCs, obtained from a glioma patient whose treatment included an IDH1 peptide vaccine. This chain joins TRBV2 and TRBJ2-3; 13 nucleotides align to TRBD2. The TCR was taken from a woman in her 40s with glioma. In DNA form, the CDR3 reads TGTGCCAGCAGGACGGGAACTAGCGGGGGGGCGGATACGCAGTATTTT. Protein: CASRTGTSGGADTQYF.